This T cell receptor (beta chain) was identified in a study of chemoradiotherapy in HPV16-positive cancers. Across the study: Candidate HPV-specific T-cell clones and common TCR motifs came from functional assays in a couple of HPV16-positive patients. The study, taken as a whole, reports: HPV-specific T cells were functionally defined from only two HPV16-positive patients. Candidate HPV-specific clones and E7-related TCR motifs grew in tumor during treatment.

Worth noting for this clone: The antigen is not known.

Clones were sequenced by immunoSEQ multiplex PCR, and TCRdb holds only the in-frame ones, with some missing. Among about 9,200 clones listed, about 68% were seen once. The germline V gene has CDR1 SGHVS and CDR2 FNYEAQ. The CDR3 contains 18 residues. Between the trimmed V and J ends, which lost 2 bases and 8 bases, there was a span of 27 bases. Samples were taken several times over chemoradiotherapy. The J gene is TRBJ1-1, the V gene TRBV7-6, with D maybe TRBD1 (6 bases). The clonotype was recovered from a human donor with HPV-associated anogenital cancer. Sequenced here: tumor tissue, sampled from a patient who underwent chemoradiotherapy. The CDR3 DNA reads as TGTGCCAGCAGCTTATCACCACTACGACGGGGGCAGACCGCCGAAGCTTTCTTT. Its protein is CASSLSPLRRGQTAEAFF.